One T cell receptor beta chain is described in this entry. The CDR3 loop spans 13 amino acids. Germline CDR1 SGHAT, CDR2 FQDESV (reference sequence). The entry originates in a study of tumor-infiltrating lymphocytes in oesophageal squamous cell carcinoma. TCRdb re-derived calls from the PCR reads in MiXCR, one entry per CDR3 protein. Of around 18,000 distinct CDR3 sequences listed, roughly 47% are singletons. This clonotype was sampled from a male donor with esophageal squamous cell carcinoma. Sequencing was performed on esophageal tumor tissue. The chain employs TRBV11-1 and TRBJ2-5, with D possibly being TRBD2 (5 bases). The better agreement between TRBJ2-7 and the DNA end casts doubt on the J call. The CDR3 here is CASSLDFSYEQYF. CDR3 bases: TGTGCCAGCAGCCTGGACTTCTCCTACGAGCAGTACTTC.